This note documents a single T cell receptor beta chain sequence. The data were produced by immunoSEQ multiplex PCR, yet TCRdb's version contains in-frame clones alone and is incomplete. This sample carries roughly 220,000 clones, around 80% of them seen once, and the ten largest clones take 15%. The sample originates from a study of blood T cell repertoires in COVID-19. The CDR3 runs 11 residues. Germline V CDR1 and CDR2: SGHDT, YYEEEE. V lost 0 bases and J lost 8, with 3 bases in between. The sample was PBMCs or T cells enriched from blood (not recorded which). This TCR was sampled from a man aged 35 to 55 who had recovered from COVID-19. The chain employs TRBV5-6 and TRBJ2-4; the D is unclear. CDR3 sequence: CASSLGDIQYF. DNA for the CDR3: TGTGCCAGCAGCTTGGGAGACATTCAGTACTTC.